The rows below give T cell receptor beta chains drawn from one sample of a study of Graves' ophthalmopathy and Graves' hyperthyroidism. From the multiplex PCR reads, TCRdb called clonotypes with MiXCR, one entry per CDR3 protein. The sample has under 400,000 distinct CDR3 sequences; 17% are singletons. Sequencing was carried out using peripheral blood. Receptors were obtained from an adult man with Graves' ophthalmopathy. Each CDR3 is given with its conserved first and last residue. Fields, in order: J gene, CDR3 length, V gene, D gene, clone size, CDR3 protein, CDR3 DNA. A D gene is named only where the DNA matches it firmly. Rows give clone size only sometimes, using once, few, many, or a class for an expanded clone.

j_call: TRBJ2-5; cdr3_length: 17; v_call: TRBV6-1; d_call: TRBD2; clone_size: .; cdr3_aa: CASRGLAGGDRKETQYF; cdr3_nt: TGTGCCAGCAGGGGGCTGGCGGGAGGGGATAGGAAAGAGACCCAGTACTTC
j_call: TRBJ1-2; cdr3_length: 14; v_call: TRBV19; d_call: .; clone_size: .; cdr3_aa: CASSIGAANYGYTF; cdr3_nt: TGTGCCAGTAGTATAGGCGCAGCTAACTATGGCTACACCTTC
j_call: TRBJ1-3; cdr3_length: 16; v_call: TRBV9; d_call: .; clone_size: many; cdr3_aa: CASSVGPRSSGNTIYF; cdr3_nt: TGTGCCAGCAGCGTAGGGCCGCGGAGCTCTGGAAACACCATATATTTT
j_call: TRBJ1-2; cdr3_length: 16; v_call: TRBV6-1; d_call: .; clone_size: once; cdr3_aa: CASSEVAGASNYSYTF; cdr3_nt: TGTGCCAGCAGTGAAGTCGCAGGAGCCTCTAACTATAGCTACACCTTC
j_call: TRBJ1-5; cdr3_length: 18; v_call: TRBV12-3/TRBV12-4; d_call: .; clone_size: many; cdr3_aa: CASRNHRPRTGRFRPQHF; cdr3_nt: TGTGCCAGCAGAAACCACAGGCCCCGGACCGGTCGATTCCGGCCCCAGCATTTT
j_call: TRBJ2-2; cdr3_length: 17; v_call: TRBV9; d_call: .; clone_size: many; cdr3_aa: CASSEYVRGSNTGELFF; cdr3_nt: TGTGCCAGCAGCGAGTACGTCAGGGGCTCGAACACCGGGGAGCTGTTTTTT
j_call: TRBJ2-7; cdr3_length: 15; v_call: TRBV19; d_call: TRBD1; clone_size: .; cdr3_aa: CASSIGQGASNEQYF; cdr3_nt: TGTGCCAGTAGTATCGGACAGGGGGCGTCTAACGAGCAGTACTTC
j_call: TRBJ2-7; cdr3_length: 14; v_call: TRBV27; d_call: .; clone_size: many; cdr3_aa: CASSRDSRSYEQYF; cdr3_nt: TGTGCCAGCAGTCGGGACTCGCGCTCCTACGAGCAGTACTTC
j_call: TRBJ1-2; cdr3_length: 14; v_call: TRBV12-3/TRBV12-4; d_call: TRBD1; clone_size: .; cdr3_aa: CASSGTGVIHGYTF; cdr3_nt: TGTGCCAGCAGTGGGACAGGGGTAATTCATGGCTACACCTTC
j_call: TRBJ2-5; cdr3_length: 14; v_call: TRBV19; d_call: .; clone_size: many; cdr3_aa: CASSVPAVKETQYF; cdr3_nt: TGTGCCAGTAGTGTCCCAGCGGTGAAAGAGACCCAGTACTTC
j_call: TRBJ1-5; cdr3_length: 15; v_call: TRBV7-2; d_call: TRBD1; clone_size: many; cdr3_aa: CASSLGQGAWQPQHF; cdr3_nt: TGTGCCAGCAGCTTAGGACAGGGGGCCTGGCAGCCCCAGCATTTT
j_call: TRBJ1-1; cdr3_length: 15; v_call: TRBV5-1; d_call: .; clone_size: many; cdr3_aa: CASSFYGSVDTEAFF; cdr3_nt: TGCGCCAGCAGCTTCTATGGGTCGGTCGACACTGAAGCTTTCTTT
j_call: TRBJ2-5; cdr3_length: 15; v_call: TRBV2; d_call: .; clone_size: many; cdr3_aa: CASSIGGRPPGTQYF; cdr3_nt: TGTGCCAGCAGTATCGGAGGACGTCCCCCTGGGACCCAGTACTTC
j_call: TRBJ2-2; cdr3_length: 13; v_call: TRBV6-5; d_call: .; clone_size: .; cdr3_aa: CASSSVPGGELFF; cdr3_nt: TGTGCCAGCAGTTCGGTCCCCGGTGGGGAGCTGTTTTTT
j_call: TRBJ2-2; cdr3_length: 12; v_call: TRBV6-1; d_call: .; clone_size: many; cdr3_aa: CASRGGTGELFF; cdr3_nt: TGTGCCAGCAGAGGAGGTACCGGGGAGCTGTTTTTT
j_call: TRBJ1-5; cdr3_length: 16; v_call: TRBV7-2; d_call: TRBD1; clone_size: many; cdr3_aa: CASSQEGTGVNQPQHF; cdr3_nt: TGTGCCAGCAGCCAAGAGGGGACAGGGGTCAATCAGCCCCAGCATTTT
j_call: TRBJ2-5; cdr3_length: 14; v_call: TRBV12-5; d_call: .; clone_size: many; cdr3_aa: CASALGASQETQYF; cdr3_nt: TGTGCTAGTGCCCTGGGGGCATCTCAAGAGACCCAGTACTTC
j_call: TRBJ2-7; cdr3_length: 12; v_call: TRBV6-5; d_call: .; clone_size: many; cdr3_aa: CASVGGGPEQYF; cdr3_nt: TGTGCCAGCGTTGGAGGGGGCCCCGAGCAGTACTTC
j_call: TRBJ1-3; cdr3_length: 16; v_call: TRBV2; d_call: .; clone_size: many; cdr3_aa: CASTTRQESSGNTIYF; cdr3_nt: TGTGCCAGCACCACACGACAGGAGAGCTCTGGAAACACCATATATTTT
j_call: TRBJ2-5; cdr3_length: 14; v_call: TRBV30; d_call: .; clone_size: many; cdr3_aa: CAWSVGSQQETQYF; cdr3_nt: TGTGCCTGGAGTGTCGGCAGCCAACAAGAGACCCAGTACTTC
j_call: TRBJ2-5; cdr3_length: 15; v_call: TRBV4-2; d_call: .; clone_size: .; cdr3_aa: CASSRSSGQQETQYF; cdr3_nt: TGTGCCAGCAGCCGCAGCTCAGGACAACAAGAGACCCAGTACTTC
j_call: TRBJ2-5; cdr3_length: 17; v_call: TRBV19; d_call: .; clone_size: many; cdr3_aa: CASSRSWGGVVPETQYF; cdr3_nt: TGTGCCAGTAGCCGTTCTTGGGGCGGTGTTGTTCCAGAGACCCAGTACTTC